The 5 T cell receptor beta chains below come from one sample, sequenced in a study of T cell clonality in common variable immunodeficiency (dated by TCRdb to between 2015 and 2016). The library was built by means of the immunoSEQ multiplex PCR assay. TCRdb limited this immuneACCESS table to in-frame rearrangements with V and J called. A share of clones is missing; checked studies link under half to unresolved V genes, and the rest is unexplained. This sample includes about 40,000 clones, and none of them was observed just once. In total, the top ten clones hold 3.5% to 4.5% of the sample. Specimen: peripheral blood mononuclear cells. The receptors here all came from a person aged 18 to 70 in good health.

This clone was recorded at least ten times. The CDR3 end lies 3 residues beyond the end of the read and is filled in from the germline J gene. V gene TRBV6-4 combines with J gene TRBJ2-3, with a tentative D call TRBD2 (6 bases). CDR1 is MRHNA and CDR2 is SNTAGT in the germline V gene. The CDR3 has 15 residues. V was pared by 3 bases and J by 0 bases, with 10 bases between. The CDR3 DNA, read in part, is TGTGCCAGCAGTGAAGGTAGCGGTAGCACAGATACG. Translated: CASSEGSGSTDT. The entire CDR3 reads CASSEGSGSTDTQYF.

This clone was counted at least ten times. The DNA ends 3 residues before the CDR3 does, and the rest of the CDR3 is filled in from the germline J gene. This chain links TRBV7-9 with TRBJ2-1; D might be TRBD1 (6 bases). Trimming shortened V by 0 bases and J by 7 bases, and 13 bases separated the two germline ends. From germline, CDR1 is SEHNR and CDR2 FQNEAQ (reference sequence). This CDR3 is built from 15 residues. The CDR3 bases that were read are TGTGCCAGCAGCTTAGCTGGGGGCGCTCGGAATGAG. Translation: CASSLAGGARNE. The whole CDR3 protein is CASSLAGGARNEQFF.

This clone showed up many times. The sequenced CDR3 bases are TGCGCCAGCAGTCAGCGGGACAGGGTAGGGAATCAGCCC. It specifies CASSQRDRVGNQP. The entire CDR3 protein reads CASSQRDRVGNQPQHF. The chain recombines TRBV23-1 with TRBJ1-5; TRBD1 aligns across 9 bases. The sequenced fragment ends 3 residues before the CDR3 boundary, so the rest is inferred from the germline J gene. TRBV23-1 is recorded as an ORF, its role being uncertain. The CDR3 extends over 16 amino acids. V shed 3 bases, J shed 4 bases, and the junction held 7 bases outside the gene matches.

This clone was counted many times. Read coverage stops 3 residues before the CDR3 terminus; the germline J gene supplies the remainder. This chain connects TRBV20-1 to TRBJ1-2; D ambiguous. Trimming took 5 bases from V and 4 from J, leaving 20 bases between them. From germline, CDR1 is DFQATT and CDR2 SNEGSKA (reference sequence). The CDR3 length is 15 residues. CDR3 residues: CSAHIGENLGYGYTF. The CDR3 bases that were read are TGCAGTGCTCATATCGGGGAGAACCTGGGCTATGGC.

This clone was observed many times. The sequence runs out 3 residues before the end of the CDR3; the remainder is reconstructed from the germline J gene. The rearrangement uses TRBV7-9 and TRBJ2-2, with D tentatively TRBD1 or TRBD2 (5 bases each). This CDR3 contains 15 residues. V lost 1 base and J lost 4, with 10 bases in between. Germline-derived CDR1 and CDR2 are SEHNR and FQNEAQ (reference sequence). The sequenced CDR3 bases are TGTGCCAGCAGCTTAGGAGGGGCCCCCACCGGGGAG. This encodes CASSLGGAPTGE. The whole CDR3 sequence reads CASSLGGAPTGELFF. Drawing the rest from reference TRBV7-9 and TRBJ2-2, the complete variable domain is DTGVSQNPRHKITKRGQNVTFRCDPISEHNRLYWYRQTLGQGPEFLTYFQNEAQLEKSRLLSDRFSAERPKGSFSTLEIQRTEQGDSAMYLCASSLGGAPTGELFFGEGSRLTVL.